Listed below are T cell receptor beta chains from one sample, sequenced in a study of CD8 T cells in ankylosing spondylitis. TCRdb re-analysed the 5' RACE reads in MiXCR, keeping a single row per CDR3 protein. The repertoire holds a few hundred thousand distinct CDR3 sequences, with around 20% as singletons. Sequencing input: blood, either unsorted or a sorted T cell fraction (not recorded which). These receptor sequences come from a male donor with ankylosing spondylitis or in good health (not recorded which). The CDR3 runs from the conserved cysteine through the conserved F or W. Each record gives: J gene, D gene, clone size, V gene, CDR3 protein, CDR3 DNA. A D gene is named only where the DNA matches it firmly. A clone size is listed for some rows: how often the clone was seen (once, few, many), or a class if it is expanded.

TRBJ2-5 | NA | NA | TRBV5-6 | CASSSKGVAETQYF | TGTGCCAGCAGCTCGAAGGGAGTGGCGGAGACCCAGTACTTC
TRBJ1-1 | TRBD1 | few | TRBV7-6 | CASSLRGAGGPDRGNTEAFF | TGTGCCAGCAGCTTAAGGGGGGCGGGTGGACCCGACAGGGGGAACACTGAAGCTTTCTTT
TRBJ2-3 | TRBD2 | many | TRBV20-1 | CSGTSRADTQYF | TGCAGTGGGACTAGCCGGGCAGATACGCAGTATTTT
TRBJ1-2 | NA | few | TRBV6-1 | CASRPGSYGYTF | TGTGCCAGCAGACCTGGGAGTTATGGCTACACCTTC
TRBJ2-1 | NA | few | TRBV19 | CASSIDYNPGPGYYNEQFF | TGTGCCAGTAGTATAGACTATAATCCGGGCCCGGGCTACTACAATGAGCAGTTCTTC
TRBJ2-1 | NA | NA | TRBV24-1 | CATMGLALNNEQFF | TGTGCCACCATGGGGCTAGCTTTGAACAATGAGCAGTTCTTC
TRBJ2-1 | TRBD2 | NA | TRBV12-3/TRBV12-4 | CASIGTSGIEQFF | TGTGCCAGCATTGGGACTAGCGGTATCGAGCAGTTCTTC
TRBJ1-2 | NA | NA | TRBV12-3/TRBV12-4 | CASSLGGGNGYTF | TGTGCCAGCAGTTTAGGGGGGGGTAATGGCTACACCTTC
TRBJ1-2 | NA | NA | TRBV6-1 | CASNPGAYGYTF | TGTGCCAGCAACCCAGGGGCCTATGGCTACACCTTC
TRBJ2-1 | TRBD2 | many | TRBV5-1 | CASSVSSGSYNEQFF | TGCGCCAGCAGCGTCTCTAGCGGGTCCTACAATGAGCAGTTCTTC
TRBJ1-1 | TRBD1 | many | TRBV20-1 | CSAQQGARTEAFF | TGCAGTGCCCAGCAGGGGGCGCGGACTGAAGCTTTCTTT
TRBJ2-5 | TRBD2 | many | TRBV20-1 | CSARRLAGVTQYF | TGCAGTGCTAGGAGGCTAGCGGGAGTTACCCAGTACTTC
TRBJ2-3 | TRBD2 | NA | TRBV3-1 | CASSQDRRRQRENTDTQYF | TGTGCCAGCAGCCAAGATAGGCGGCGGCAGCGGGAGAACACAGATACGCAGTATTTT
TRBJ2-1 | NA | NA | TRBV12-3/TRBV12-4 | CASSLGVQVDEQFF | TGTGCCAGCAGTTTAGGGGTGCAAGTGGATGAGCAGTTCTTC
TRBJ2-3 | TRBD1 | NA | TRBV6-1 | CASSADRGSTDTQYF | TGTGCCAGCAGTGCCGACAGGGGGTCCACAGATACGCAGTATTTT